This T cell receptor beta chain was identified during a study of T cells expressing NK-cell markers. Generation of TCR beta cDNA was performed by 5'RACE template switching incorporating UMIs. One entry per CDR3 protein, without DNA, is what TCRdb gives after re-calling the 5' RACE reads. The sample's table shows more than 400,000 distinct CDR3 sequences. The CDR3 is 16 residues long. The clonotype was recovered from a woman between 18 and 70 years old in good health. The sequencing sample was made of blood T cells: a sorted CD56 or NKG2C T cell subset, CD4+ or CD8+ T cells, or bulk PBMC T cells (not recorded which). The chain couples TRBV12-3 or TRBV12-4 to TRBJ1-6; TCRdb proposes TRBD1, but this gene call is untestable without DNA. The CDR3 sequence: CASSKDAGTGGSPLHF.